Each of the 19 T cell receptor beta chains below was sequenced from the same sample in a study of blood T cell repertoires in COVID-19. Produced via immunoSEQ multiplex PCR; TCRdb's table is partial and in-frame only. In the table there are 140,000 or so clones, about 80% of which are singletons. Sequenced input: peripheral blood. These receptors were collected from a man in his sixties or seventies who had recovered from COVID-19.

The rearrangement joins TRBV5-6 to TRBJ2-5, with TRBD1 as a possible D gene (7 bases). This CDR3 spans 14 amino acids. The germline gives CDR1 SGHDT, CDR2 YYEEEE. Trimming left V 3 bases short and J 2 bases short, with 11 bases between. CDR3 sequence (DNA): TGTGCCAGCAGCTCCGCGGGACAGCAAGAGACCCAGTACTTC. It specifies CASSSAGQQETQYF.

The V and J genes are TRBV5-6 and TRBJ2-7; D gene unclear. The V end lost 0 bases, the J end lost 2 bases, and 9 bases lay between the germline ends. Per the germline V gene, CDR1 is SGHDT and CDR2 is YYEEEE. The length of the CDR3 is 14 residues. CDR3 DNA: TGTGCCAGCAGCTTGGGAGGTTTGGCCTACGAGCAGTACTTC. Protein: CASSLGGLAYEQYF.

The rearrangement uses TRBV12-5 and TRBJ2-7, with D unclear. Germline V CDR1 and CDR2: LGHNT, FRNRAP. V lost 4 bases, J lost 3 bases, and 10 bases lay in between. CDR3 length equals 13 residues. The CDR3 DNA reads as TGTGCTAGTGGTTCCCAAAACAGCTACGAGCAGTACTTC. Encoded protein: CASGSQNSYEQYF.

This clone was counted at least ten times. This chain joins TRBV7-9 and TRBJ1-4; D gene ambiguous. Trimming removed 1 base from V and 0 bases from J, with 12 bases in between. Germline lookup yields CDR1 SEHNR and CDR2 FQNEAQ (reference sequence). CDR3 size: 17 residues. In nucleotides, the CDR3 is TGTGCCAGCAGCTTAGGCCCTATCCAGGCAACTAATGAAAAACTGTTTTTT. Amino acids: CASSLGPIQATNEKLFF.

The J gene is TRBJ2-4, the V gene TRBV4-3, with unresolved D. Germline assignment: CDR1 LGHNA and CDR2 YSLEER. This CDR3 has 16 amino acids. Between the trimmed V and J ends, which lost 1 base and 0 bases, there was a span of 10 bases. Here the CDR3 reads CASSQAVGLAKNIQYF. As DNA, the CDR3 is TGCGCCAGCAGCCAAGCGGTCGGGTTAGCCAAAAACATTCAGTACTTC.

V gene TRBV7-9 combines with J gene TRBJ2-6; 9 bases align to TRBD1. CDR1 SEHNR and CDR2 FQNEAQ come from the germline V gene (reference sequence). CDR3 length: 19 amino acids. V lost 4 bases, J lost 0 bases, and 10 bases stayed unmatched. CDR3 DNA: TGTGCCAGCAGCTCAACACAGGGGGCCCATCCCTCTGGGGCCAACGTCCTGACTTTC. Amino acids: CASSSTQGAHPSGANVLTF.

The chain combines TRBV6-5 with TRBJ1-4; 9 nucleotides match TRBD1. Trimming cost V 6 bases and J 7 bases; bases outside gene matches: 9. The CDR3 runs to 15 residues. Germline V gene data show CDR1 as MNHEY and CDR2 as SVGAGI. CDR3 DNA: TGTGCCAGCAGACCACAGGGGGCAAAGGGTGAAAAACTGTTTTTT. Translating gives CASRPQGAKGEKLFF.

Of note for this clone: Sequence at one end of the junction differs from germline and may be a read error. V and J are TRBV3-1 (or the pseudogene TRBV3-2) and TRBJ2-7; TRBD2 matches 10 bases. The CDR3 length is 14 residues. Germline lookup yields CDR1 LGHDT and CDR2 YNNKEL (reference sequence). In nucleotides, the CDR3 is TGTGCCAGCAGACAAGCGGGAGGGCCCAACGAGCAGTACTTC. This codes for CASRQAGGPNEQYF.

The chain uses TRBV3-1 (or the pseudogene TRBV3-2) and TRBJ2-2; 10 nucleotides match TRBD2. Germline V gene lookup returns CDR1 LGHDT and CDR2 YNNKEL (reference sequence). The V segment lost 1 base and the J segment 7 bases; nucleotides outside the gene matches: 6. The CDR3 length is 16 residues. In DNA form, the CDR3 reads TGTGCCAGCAGCCAAGCTATAACTAGCGGGGACGGGGAGCTGTTTTTT. Translated, it gives CASSQAITSGDGELFF.

This clone was counted between two and nine times. The rearrangement joins TRBV2 to TRBJ1-2; TRBD1 aligns across 8 bases. This CDR3 spans 15 amino acids. CDR1 and CDR2 from the germline V gene are SNHLY and FYNNEI. Trimming took 6 bases from V and 2 from J; bases not matched to a gene: 8. This CDR3 reads CASRPRGQDNYGYTF. CDR3 DNA sequence: TGTGCCAGCAGGCCCCGGGGACAGGACAACTATGGCTACACCTTC.

The chain uses TRBV19 and TRBJ1-3; D gene uncertain. Germline CDR1 is LNHDA and CDR2 is SQIVND (reference sequence). The CDR3 is made up of 16 amino acids. Trimming took 5 bases from V and 0 from J, leaving 14 bases between them. This CDR3 is CASSPGSTRSGNTIYF. In DNA form, the CDR3 reads TGTGCCAGTAGTCCGGGATCTACACGCTCTGGAAACACCATATATTTT.

J is TRBJ2-5 and V is TRBV19, with a possible D match to TRBD1 (6 bases). V lost 2 bases and J 5 bases, leaving 12 bases between the germline ends. The CDR3 has 14 residues. Germline-derived CDR1 and CDR2 are LNHDA and SQIVND (reference sequence). CDR3 residues: CASSILGAKETQYF. Written as DNA, the CDR3 is TGTGCCAGTAGTATACTGGGGGCGAAGGAGACCCAGTACTTC.

This chain uses TRBV12-3 or TRBV12-4 with TRBJ2-2; TRBD2 is a possible D gene (6 bases). V was clipped by 8 bases and J by 10 bases, with 17 bases between them. CDR3 length equals 13 residues. DNA for the CDR3: TGTGCCAGCCGCGCCGGCCCTAGCGTGGAGCTGTTTTTT. Translating it yields CASRAGPSVELFF.

The chain links TRBV15 to TRBJ2-1; D gene uncertain. CDR3 length: 13 residues. V lost 5 bases to trimming and J lost 6 bases, with 11 bases between them. The germline V gene has CDR1 LNHNV and CDR2 YYDKDF (reference sequence). The DNA for the CDR3 is TGTGCCACCAGCGGCGGTCTCTCCAATGAGCAGTTCTTC. Residues: CATSGGLSNEQFF.

The CDR3 is CASSSGTDSYEQYF. The CDR3 DNA is TGTGCCAGCAGCTCTGGGACAGACTCCTACGAGCAGTACTTC. This chain uses TRBV7-2 with TRBJ2-7, with 7 bases lining up with TRBD1. This CDR3 is built from 14 residues. The germline V gene has CDR1 SGHTA and CDR2 FQGNSA. The ends lost 4 bases at V and 0 bases at J; junction bases unmatched: 3. The full variable domain, with the rest looked up from reference TRBV7-2 and TRBJ2-7, is GAGVSQSPSNKVTEKGKDVELRCDPISGHTALYWYRQSLGQGLEFLIYFQGNSAPDKSGLPSDRFSAERTGGSVSTLTIQRTQQEDSAVYLCASSSGTDSYEQYFGPGTRLTVT.

The rearrangement joins TRBV15 to TRBJ2-7, with D maybe TRBD1 (5 bases). The CDR3 contains 14 residues. With 3 bases removed from V and 2 bases from J, the gap between germline ends came to 11 bases. Germline V gives CDR1 LNHNV, CDR2 YYDKDF (reference sequence). CDR3 nucleotides: TGTGCCACCAGCAGGACAGCTAATCCCTACGAGCAGTACTTC. It codes for CATSRTANPYEQYF.

This clone occurred a few times. The chain combines TRBV7-2 with TRBJ2-5; weak D call: TRBD1 (6 bases). The ends were cut back, 6 bases at V and 4 bases at J, with 12 bases in the middle. The CDR3 runs 13 residues. The V gene's germline CDR1 is SGHTA and CDR2 FQGNSA. For the CDR3, the DNA is TGTGCCAGCAGTTACAGGGTCGGAGAGACCCAGTACTTC. Amino acid sequence: CASSYRVGETQYF.

The V call is TRBV19, the J call TRBJ1-2; 7 bases agree with TRBD1. The CDR3 runs 16 residues. Germline CDR1 and CDR2: LNHDA and SQIVND (reference sequence). V lost 5 bases to trimming and J lost 5 bases; unmatched junction nucleotides: 14. CDR3 region: CASSLSYQGELYGYTF. The CDR3 DNA follows: TGTGCCAGTAGTCTATCATACCAGGGGGAATTGTATGGCTACACCTTC.

The rearrangement links TRBV19 to TRBJ2-3; 8 bases agree with TRBD1. The CDR3 length is 15 residues. The V gene's germline CDR1 is LNHDA and CDR2 SQIVND (reference sequence). J was trimmed by 4 bases and V by 7 bases; bases with no gene match: 10. CDR3 amino acids: CASTRTGTAADTQYF. CDR3 coding DNA: TGTGCCAGTACTCGGACAGGGACGGCCGCAGATACGCAGTATTTT.